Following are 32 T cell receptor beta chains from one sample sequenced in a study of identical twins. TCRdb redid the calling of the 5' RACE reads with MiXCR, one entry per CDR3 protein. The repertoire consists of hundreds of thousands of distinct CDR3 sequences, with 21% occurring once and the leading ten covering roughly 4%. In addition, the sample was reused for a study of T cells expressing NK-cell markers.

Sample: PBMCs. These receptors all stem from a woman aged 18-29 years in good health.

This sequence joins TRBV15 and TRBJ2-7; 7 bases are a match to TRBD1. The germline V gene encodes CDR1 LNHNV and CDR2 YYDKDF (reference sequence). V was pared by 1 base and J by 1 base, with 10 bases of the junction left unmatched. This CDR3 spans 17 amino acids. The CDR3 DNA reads TGTGCCACCAGCAGAGGTTTGGGCGGACAGGCGTCCTACGAGCAGTACTTC. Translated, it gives CATSRGLGGQASYEQYF.

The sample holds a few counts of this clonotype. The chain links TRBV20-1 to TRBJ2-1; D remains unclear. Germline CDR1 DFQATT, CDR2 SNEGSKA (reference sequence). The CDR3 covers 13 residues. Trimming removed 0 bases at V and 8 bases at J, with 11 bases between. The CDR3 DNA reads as TGCAGTGCTAGAGAGGATAGAATTGATGAGCAGTTCTTC. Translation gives CSAREDRIDEQFF.

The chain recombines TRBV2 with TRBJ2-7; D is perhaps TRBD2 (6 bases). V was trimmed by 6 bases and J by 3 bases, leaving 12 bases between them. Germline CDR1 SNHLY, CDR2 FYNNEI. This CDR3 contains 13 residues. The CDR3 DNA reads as TGTGCCAGCAGGTGGGACTTTCTCTACGAGCAGTACTTC. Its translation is CASRWDFLYEQYF.

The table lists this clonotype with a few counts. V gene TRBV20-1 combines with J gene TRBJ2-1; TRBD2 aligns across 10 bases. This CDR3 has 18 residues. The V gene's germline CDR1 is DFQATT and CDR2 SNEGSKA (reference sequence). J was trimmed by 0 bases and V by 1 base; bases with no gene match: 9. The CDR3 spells CSARVQTAGGHSYNEQFF. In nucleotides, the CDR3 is TGCAGTGCTAGAGTACAGACAGCGGGAGGGCACTCCTACAATGAGCAGTTCTTC.

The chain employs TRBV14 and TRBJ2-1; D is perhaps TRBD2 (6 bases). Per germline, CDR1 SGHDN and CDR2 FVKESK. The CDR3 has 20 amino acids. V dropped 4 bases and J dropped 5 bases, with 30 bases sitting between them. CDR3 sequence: CASSPIGRGTRDFGNNEQFF. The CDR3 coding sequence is TGTGCCAGCAGCCCCATCGGTCGGGGGACCCGGGACTTTGGGAACAATGAGCAGTTCTTC.

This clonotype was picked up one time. Written as DNA, the CDR3 is TGCGCCAGCAAAGAAAAGAACACCGGGGAGCTGTTTTTT. Residues: CASKEKNTGELFF. This chain uses TRBV10-1 with TRBJ2-2; D remains ambiguous. Germline CDR1 reads WNHNN; CDR2 reads SYGVQD (reference sequence). This CDR3 spans 13 amino acids. Trimming cost V 7 bases and J 1 base, with 7 bases left between them.

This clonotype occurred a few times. This chain's CDR3 is CASSLVGGREQFF. CDR3 nucleotides: TGTGCCAGCAGCTTAGTGGGGGGTAGGGAGCAGTTCTTC. The V call is TRBV7-2, the J call TRBJ2-1; a possible D gene is TRBD2 (6 bases). Germline V gene lookup returns CDR1 SGHTA and CDR2 FQGNSA. This CDR3 has 13 amino acids. Trimming took 1 base from V and 10 from J, leaving 11 bases between them.

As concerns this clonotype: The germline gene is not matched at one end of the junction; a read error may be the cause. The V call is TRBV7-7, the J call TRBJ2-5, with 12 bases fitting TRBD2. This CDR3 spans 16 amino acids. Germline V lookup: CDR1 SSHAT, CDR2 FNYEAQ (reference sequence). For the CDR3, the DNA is TGTGCTAGCAGCGGAACTAGCGGGGGGACCGCAGAGACCCAGTACTTC. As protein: CASSGTSGGTAETQYF.

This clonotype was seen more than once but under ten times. CDR3 residues: CASSFTGNLETQYF. For the CDR3, the DNA is TGTGCCAGCAGCTTTACAGGGAACTTAGAGACCCAGTACTTC. J is TRBJ2-5 and V is TRBV5-5, with D perhaps matching TRBD1 (6 bases). CDR3 length equals 14 residues. Germline CDR1 is SGHKS and CDR2 is YYEKEE (reference sequence). The ends were cut back, 2 bases at V and 4 bases at J, with 12 bases in the middle.

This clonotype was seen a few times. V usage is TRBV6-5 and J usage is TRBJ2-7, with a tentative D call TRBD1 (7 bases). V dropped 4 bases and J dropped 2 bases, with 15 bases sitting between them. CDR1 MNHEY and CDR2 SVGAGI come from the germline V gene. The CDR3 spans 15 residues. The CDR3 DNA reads TGTGCCAGCAGTTGGACAGGACGGGGGACCTACGAGCAGTACTTC. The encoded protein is CASSWTGRGTYEQYF.

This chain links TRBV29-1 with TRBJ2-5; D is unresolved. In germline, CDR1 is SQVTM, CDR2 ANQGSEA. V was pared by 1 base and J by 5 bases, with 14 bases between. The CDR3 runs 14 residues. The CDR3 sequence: CSVEAPGLGETQYF. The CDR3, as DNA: TGCAGCGTTGAAGCCCCTGGTCTAGGGGAGACCCAGTACTTC.

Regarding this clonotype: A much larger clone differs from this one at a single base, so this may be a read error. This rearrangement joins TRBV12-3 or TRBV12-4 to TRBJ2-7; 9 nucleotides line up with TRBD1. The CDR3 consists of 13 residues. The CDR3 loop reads CTSSDRGINEQYF. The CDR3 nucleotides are TGTACCAGCAGTGACAGGGGGATTAACGAGCAGTACTTC.

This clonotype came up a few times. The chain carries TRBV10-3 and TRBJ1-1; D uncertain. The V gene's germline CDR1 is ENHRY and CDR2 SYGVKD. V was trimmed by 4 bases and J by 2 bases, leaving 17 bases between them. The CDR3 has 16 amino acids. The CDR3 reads CAISGKAGGVNTEAFF. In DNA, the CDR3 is TGTGCCATCAGTGGGAAGGCAGGCGGGGTTAACACTGAAGCTTTCTTT.

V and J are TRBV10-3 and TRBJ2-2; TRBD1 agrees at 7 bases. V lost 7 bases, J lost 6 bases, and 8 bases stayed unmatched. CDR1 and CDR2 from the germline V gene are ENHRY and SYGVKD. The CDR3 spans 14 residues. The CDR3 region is CAITRQGKAGELFF. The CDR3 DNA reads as TGTGCCATCACGAGACAGGGCAAGGCCGGGGAGCTGTTTTTT.

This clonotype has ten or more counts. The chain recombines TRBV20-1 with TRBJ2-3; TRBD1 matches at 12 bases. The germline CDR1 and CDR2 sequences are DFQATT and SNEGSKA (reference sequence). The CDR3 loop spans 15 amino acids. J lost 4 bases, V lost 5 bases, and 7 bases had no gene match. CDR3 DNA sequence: TGCAGTGCTCCGGCTCGGGACAGGGGGCCAGATACGCAGTATTTT. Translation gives CSAPARDRGPDTQYF.

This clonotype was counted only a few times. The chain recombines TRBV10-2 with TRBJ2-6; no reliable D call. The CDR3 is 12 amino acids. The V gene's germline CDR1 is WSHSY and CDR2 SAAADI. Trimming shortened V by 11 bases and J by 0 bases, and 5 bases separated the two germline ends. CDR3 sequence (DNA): TGCGCCTCACACTCTGGGGCCAACGTCCTGACTTTC. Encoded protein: CASHSGANVLTF.

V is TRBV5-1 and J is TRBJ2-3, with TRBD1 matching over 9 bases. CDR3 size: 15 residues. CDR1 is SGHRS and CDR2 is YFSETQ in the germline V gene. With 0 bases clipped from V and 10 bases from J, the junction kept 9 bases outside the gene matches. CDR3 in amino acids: CASSLVGTGRIAQYF. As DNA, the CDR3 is TGCGCCAGCAGCTTGGTAGGGACAGGGAGAATCGCGCAGTATTTT.

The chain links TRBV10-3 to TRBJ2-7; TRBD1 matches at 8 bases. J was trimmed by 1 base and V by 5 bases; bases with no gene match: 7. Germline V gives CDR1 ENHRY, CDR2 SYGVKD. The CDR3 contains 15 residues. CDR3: CAISPSGTGSYEQYF. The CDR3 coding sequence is TGTGCCATCAGTCCGTCCGGGACAGGTTCCTACGAGCAGTACTTC.

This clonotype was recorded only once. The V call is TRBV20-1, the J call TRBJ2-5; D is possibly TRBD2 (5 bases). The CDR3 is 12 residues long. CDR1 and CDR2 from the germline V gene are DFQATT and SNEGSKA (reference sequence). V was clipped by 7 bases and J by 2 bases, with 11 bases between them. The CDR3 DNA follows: TGCAGTGGCCAGCCGGGGCAAGAGACCCAGTACTTC. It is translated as CSGQPGQETQYF.

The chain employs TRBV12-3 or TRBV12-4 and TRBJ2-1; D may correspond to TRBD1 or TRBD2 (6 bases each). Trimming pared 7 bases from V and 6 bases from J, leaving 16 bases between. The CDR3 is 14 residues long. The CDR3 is CASTPFGGLNEQFF. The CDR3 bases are TGTGCCAGCACCCCGTTTGGGGGGCTCAATGAGCAGTTCTTC.

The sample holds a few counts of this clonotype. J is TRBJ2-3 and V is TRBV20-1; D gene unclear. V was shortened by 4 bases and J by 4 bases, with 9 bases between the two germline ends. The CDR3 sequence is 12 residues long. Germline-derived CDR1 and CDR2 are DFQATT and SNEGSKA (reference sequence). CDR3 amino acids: CSAIRIADTQYF. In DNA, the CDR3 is TGCAGTGCTATACGGATTGCAGATACGCAGTATTTT.

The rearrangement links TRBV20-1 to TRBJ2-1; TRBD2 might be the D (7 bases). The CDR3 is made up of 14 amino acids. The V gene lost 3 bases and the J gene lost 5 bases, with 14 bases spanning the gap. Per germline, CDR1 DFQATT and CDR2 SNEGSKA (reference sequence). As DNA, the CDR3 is TGCAGTGCTAGCGGGGGGCGCCTGAACAATGAGCAGTTCTTC. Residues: CSASGGRLNNEQFF.

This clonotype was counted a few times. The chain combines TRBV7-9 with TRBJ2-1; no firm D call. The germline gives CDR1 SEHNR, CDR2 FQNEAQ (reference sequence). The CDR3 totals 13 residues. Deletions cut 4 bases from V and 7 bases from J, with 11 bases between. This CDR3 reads CASSYSIANEQFF. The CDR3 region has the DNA TGTGCCAGCAGCTACTCCATTGCAAATGAGCAGTTCTTC.

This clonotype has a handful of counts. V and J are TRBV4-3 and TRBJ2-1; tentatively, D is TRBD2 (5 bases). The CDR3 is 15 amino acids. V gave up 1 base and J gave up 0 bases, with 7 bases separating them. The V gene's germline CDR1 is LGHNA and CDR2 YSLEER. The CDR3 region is CASSQGTLSYNEQFF. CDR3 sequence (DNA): TGCGCCAGCAGCCAAGGGACTCTCTCCTACAATGAGCAGTTCTTC.

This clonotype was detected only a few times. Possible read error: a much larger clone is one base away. CDR3 DNA: TGTGCCAGCAGCTTATGGGGACAGCCCCAGCATTTT. It codes for CASSLWGQPQHF. The chain recombines TRBV11-2 with TRBJ1-5; D is unclear. Between the trimmed V and J ends, which lost 2 bases and 7 bases, there was a span of 6 bases. Germline V gene data show CDR1 as SGHAT and CDR2 as FQNNGV. The CDR3 has 12 amino acids.

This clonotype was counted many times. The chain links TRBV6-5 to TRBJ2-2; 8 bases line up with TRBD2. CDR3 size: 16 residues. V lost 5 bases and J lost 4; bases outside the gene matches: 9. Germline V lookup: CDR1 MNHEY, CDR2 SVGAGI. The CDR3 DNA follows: TGTGCCAGCAGTAACCGGGGGGGCCGAGGCACCGGGGAGCTGTTTTTT. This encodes CASSNRGGRGTGELFF.

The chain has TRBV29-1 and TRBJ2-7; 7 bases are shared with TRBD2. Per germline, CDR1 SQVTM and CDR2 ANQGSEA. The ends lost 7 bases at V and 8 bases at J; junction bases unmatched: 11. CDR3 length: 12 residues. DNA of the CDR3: TGCAGCGCCTCCATGGGGGGGGAAAAGCAGTACTTC. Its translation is CSASMGGEKQYF.

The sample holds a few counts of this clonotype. The CDR3: CATSRQDNQPQHF. CDR3 in DNA: TGTGCCACCAGCAGGCAGGACAATCAGCCCCAGCATTTT. The V gene is TRBV15, the J gene TRBJ1-5, with D unresolved. Trimming removed 3 bases from V and 3 bases from J, with 6 bases in between. CDR1 is LNHNV and CDR2 is YYDKDF in the germline V gene (reference sequence). This CDR3 region has 13 residues.

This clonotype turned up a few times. The CDR3 here is CASSLRVEGHEQFF. In DNA form, the CDR3 reads TGTGCCAGCAGCTTAAGGGTTGAGGGCCATGAGCAGTTCTTC. The chain is built from TRBV7-3 and TRBJ2-1; TRBD2 might be the D (5 bases). CDR1 and CDR2 (germline): SGHTA, FQGTGA. V was clipped by 1 base and J by 8 bases, with 12 bases between them. This CDR3 is 14 amino acids long.

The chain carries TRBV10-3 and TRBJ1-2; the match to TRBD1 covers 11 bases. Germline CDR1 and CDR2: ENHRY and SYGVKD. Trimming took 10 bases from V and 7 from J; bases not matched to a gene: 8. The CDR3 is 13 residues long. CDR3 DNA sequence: TGTGCCACCAACTCCGGGACAGGGGGTGGCTACACCTTC. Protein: CATNSGTGGGYTF.

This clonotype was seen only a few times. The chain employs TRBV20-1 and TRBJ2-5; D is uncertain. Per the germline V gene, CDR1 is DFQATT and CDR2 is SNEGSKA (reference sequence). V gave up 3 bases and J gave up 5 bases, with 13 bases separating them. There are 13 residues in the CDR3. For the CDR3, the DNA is TGCAGTGCTAGTGACCACACCCAGGAGACCCAGTACTTC. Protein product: CSASDHTQETQYF.

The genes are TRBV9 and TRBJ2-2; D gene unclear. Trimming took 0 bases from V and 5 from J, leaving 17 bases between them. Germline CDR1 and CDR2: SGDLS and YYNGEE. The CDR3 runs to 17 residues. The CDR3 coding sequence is TGTGCCAGCAGCGTAGACGGCATTATAGGTGGGACCGGGGAGCTGTTTTTT. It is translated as CASSVDGIIGGTGELFF.